The clone carrying this T cell receptor beta chain was recorded once. Its antigen is still unknown. The data were taken from a study of shared clonotypes between healthy human individuals. Study results and caveats: Generation probabilities of non-shared clonotypes were lower (relative to those shared by all four donors).

TCRdb's table, derived via immunoSEQ multiplex PCR, lists solely in-frame clones and lacks some. This table holds 2 million to 2.5 million clones, approximately 93% found once. This CDR3 comprises 12 residues. Germline CDR1 and CDR2: SGHDT and YYEEEE. Trimming removed 0 bases from V and 7 bases from J, with 7 bases in between. The sequence came from a man aged 18 to 29 in good health. Some clones in this sample may be carry-over from other donors' samples. Material: naive CD4+ T cells from PBMCs. The subset is: CD45RA+ positively selected. The V call is TRBV5-6, the J call TRBJ1-2; D not resolved. The CDR3 protein is CASSLEGPGYTF. The CDR3 region has the DNA TGTGCCAGCAGCTTGGAAGGTCCTGGCTACACCTTC.